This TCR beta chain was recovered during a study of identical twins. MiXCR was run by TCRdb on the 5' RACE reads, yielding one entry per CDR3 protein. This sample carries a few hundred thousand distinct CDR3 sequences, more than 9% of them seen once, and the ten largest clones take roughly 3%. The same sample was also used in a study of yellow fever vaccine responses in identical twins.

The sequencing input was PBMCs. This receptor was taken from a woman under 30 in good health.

CDR3: CASSLAGFSGNFETQYF. CDR3 coding DNA: TGTGCCAGCAGCTTAGCGGGCTTTAGCGGAAACTTCGAGACCCAGTACTTC. This chain connects TRBV7-6 to TRBJ2-5; the D gene is possibly TRBD2 (6 bases). Germline CDR1 and CDR2: SGHVS and FNYEAQ. The germline V and J ends were trimmed by 0 bases and 5 bases, with 19 bases remaining between them. CDR3 length: 17 residues.